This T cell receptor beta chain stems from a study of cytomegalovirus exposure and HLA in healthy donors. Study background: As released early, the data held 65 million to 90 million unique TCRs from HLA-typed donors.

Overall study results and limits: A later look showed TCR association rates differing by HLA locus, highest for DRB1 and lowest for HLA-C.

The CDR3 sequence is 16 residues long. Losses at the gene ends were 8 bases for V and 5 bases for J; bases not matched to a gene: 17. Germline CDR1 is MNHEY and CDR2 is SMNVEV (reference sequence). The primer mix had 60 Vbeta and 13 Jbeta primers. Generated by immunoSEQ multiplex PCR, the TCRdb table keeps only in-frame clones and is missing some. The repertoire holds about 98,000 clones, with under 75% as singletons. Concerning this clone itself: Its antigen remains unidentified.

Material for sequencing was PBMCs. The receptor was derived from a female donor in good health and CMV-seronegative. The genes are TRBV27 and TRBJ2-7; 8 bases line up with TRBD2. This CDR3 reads CASGTSRGRIIHEQYF. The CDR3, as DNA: TGTGCCAGCGGAACTTCCCGCGGGAGGATTATCCACGAGCAGTACTTC.